These T cell receptor beta chains were read from a single sample in a study of regulatory T cells in long-lasting Graves disease. TCRdb used MiXCR to reprocess the multiplex PCR reads, holding one entry per CDR3 protein. The sample yields about 470,000 distinct CDR3 sequences, 20% to 25% seen once. The specimen comprised peripheral blood mononuclear cells (PBMCs), sampled when the disease was refractory, from a patient treated with antithyroid drugs. Source of these receptors: a female donor with Graves disease. Both conserved end residues are part of each CDR3. The D gene is left open where the match is weak. The size of a clone is reported for some rows only, either as once, few or many, or as a class for expanded clones.

V gene	clone size	J gene	D gene	CDR3 DNA	CDR3 protein
TRBV5-1	many	TRBJ1-2	.	TGTGCCAGCAGCTTAGGTCAGGGGATCTATGGCTACACCTTC	CASSLGQGIYGYTF
TRBV29-1	many	TRBJ2-5	.	TGCAGCGTGGGGTTCAGGCTTCAGGAGACCCAGTACTTC	CSVGFRLQETQYF
TRBV6-1	many	TRBJ2-2	.	TGTGCCAGCAGACGACCGAACCTCGCGAACACCGGGGAGCTGTTTTTT	CASRRPNLANTGELFF
TRBV11-3	.	TRBJ1-5	.	TGTGCCAGCAGCTCGCCAGGACGGATCAATCAGCCCCAGCATTTT	CASSSPGRINQPQHF
TRBV29-1	few	TRBJ1-5	.	TGCAGCGTCCGGGACACTGATCAGCCCCAGCATTTT	CSVRDTDQPQHF
TRBV7-3	few	TRBJ2-7	.	TGTGCCAGCAGCACCACATCAGGGCCCTCCGAGCAGTACTTC	CASSTTSGPSEQYF
TRBV7-9	.	TRBJ2-1	TRBD1	TGTGCCAGCAGCTATCGACCGGGACAGTACTACAATGAGCAGTTCTTC	CASSYRPGQYYNEQFF
TRBV24-1	.	TRBJ2-1	.	TGTGCCACCAGTGATACGGTCAGTTCCGGCAATGAGCAGTTCTTC	CATSDTVSSGNEQFF
TRBV12-3/TRBV12-4	many	TRBJ1-2	.	TGTGCCAGCAGTTTGGGCTTTCAAAGCGGCTACACCTTC	CASSLGFQSGYTF
TRBV20-1	.	TRBJ2-7	.	TGCAGTGCTAGAGAAAGGTACTCCTACGAGCAGTACTTC	CSARERYSYEQYF
TRBV7-9	many	TRBJ1-5	.	TGTGCCAGCAGCTTAGTGGGGCAGGGAAGTCAGCCCCAGCATTTT	CASSLVGQGSQPQHF
TRBV6-1	many	TRBJ2-4	TRBD1	TGTGCCAGCAGTGAGACAGGGAACGACATTCAGTACTTC	CASSETGNDIQYF
TRBV11-3	many	TRBJ1-1	TRBD1	TGTGCCAGCAGCTTCTCAGGGGGCCGATTCACAAACACTGAAGCTTTCTTT	CASSFSGGRFTNTEAFF
TRBV5-8	few	TRBJ1-3	.	TGTGCCAGCAGCTTGGCCCCAGGAATGCAAAACACCATATATTTT	CASSLAPGMQNTIYF
TRBV2	many	TRBJ2-2	.	TGTGCCAGCTTGAGGGCGGAGAACACCGGGGAGCTGTTTTTT	CASLRAENTGELFF
TRBV4-1	few	TRBJ2-7	.	TGCGCCAGCAGCCAAGAGAACAGATGGGGTTTTAGCTCCTACGAGCAGTACTTC	CASSQENRWGFSSYEQYF